These T cell receptor beta chains were read from a single sample in a study of PD-1 blockade in classical Hodgkin lymphoma. Only in-frame clones appear in the TCRdb table, and some are missing; sequencing was by immunoSEQ multiplex PCR. Of tens of thousands of clones listed, 90% are singletons. The sample here was peripheral blood mononuclear cells (PBMCs), taken at baseline. All receptors derive from a human donor with classical Hodgkin lymphoma. Each CDR3 is given with its conserved first and last residue. Each record gives: clone size, V gene, D gene, J gene, CDR3 protein, CDR3 DNA. A D gene is named only where the DNA matches it firmly. Size values are once, few and many counts, or a class for expanded clones, and some rows have none.

.,TRBV7-9,.,TRBJ1-5,CASSPGTGNQPQHF,TGTGCCAGCAGCCCTGGGACGGGAAATCAGCCCCAGCATTTT
.,TRBV21-1,.,TRBJ2-7,CASSNPEDLYEQYF,TGTGCCAGCAGCAACCCAGAGGATCTCTACGAGCAGTACTTC
.,TRBV7-8,.,TRBJ2-5,CASSLGSYQETQYF,TGTGCCAGCAGCTTAGGCTCGTACCAAGAGACCCAGTACTTC
.,TRBV30,TRBD2,TRBJ2-1,CAWARAGVGEQFF,TGTGCCTGGGCCCGAGCGGGAGTGGGTGAGCAGTTCTTC
.,TRBV28,.,TRBJ2-7,CASRGQGAYEQYF,TGTGCCAGCAGAGGGCAGGGAGCCTACGAGCAGTACTTC
.,TRBV11-2,.,TRBJ2-7,CASSLGEQYF,TGTGCCAGCAGTCTGGGCGAGCAGTACTTC
.,TRBV7-8,TRBD2,TRBJ2-2,CASSSILAGGTGELFF,TGTGCCAGCAGCTCAATACTAGCGGGGGGCACCGGGGAGCTGTTTTTT
.,TRBV2,.,TRBJ2-1,CASSDLNFRGDEQFF,TGTGCCAGCAGTGACCTTAATTTCAGGGGCGATGAGCAGTTCTTC
.,TRBV6-6,TRBD1,TRBJ2-7,CASSPPGQGRHEQYF,TGTGCCAGCAGTCCCCCGGGACAGGGGCGCCACGAGCAGTACTTC
.,TRBV7-9,.,TRBJ1-2,CASSLQGFYGYTF,TGTGCCAGCAGCCTGCAGGGTTTTTATGGCTACACCTTC
.,TRBV4-1,.,TRBJ1-1,CASSSVDARPEAFF,TGCGCCAGCAGTTCCGTTGACGCCCGTCCTGAAGCTTTCTTT
.,TRBV6-5,TRBD1,TRBJ1-1,CASRPTGRNTEAFF,TGTGCCAGCAGACCGACAGGGCGGAACACTGAAGCTTTCTTT
.,TRBV20-1,.,TRBJ1-1,CSSRGQGEAFF,TGCAGTTCGCGAGGCCAGGGTGAAGCTTTCTTT
.,TRBV2,.,TRBJ2-1,CASSDGGLLPNNEQFF,TGTGCCAGCAGTGATGGGGGGCTATTACCCAACAATGAGCAGTTCTTC
.,TRBV5-5,.,TRBJ2-2,CASSSMTDTGELFF,TGTGCCAGCAGCTCTATGACAGACACCGGGGAGCTGTTTTTT
.,TRBV5-1,.,TRBJ2-6,CASSLATGPTSSGANVLTF,TGCGCCAGCAGCTTGGCGACCGGGCCAACGAGCTCTGGGGCCAACGTCCTGACTTTC
.,TRBV7-9,.,TRBJ1-5,CASSLDGNQPQHF,TGTGCCAGCAGCTTAGATGGCAATCAGCCCCAGCATTTT
.,TRBV6-5,TRBD2,TRBJ2-7,CASSYVSSGNHEQYF,TGTGCCAGCAGTTACGTTTCGAGCGGGAATCACGAGCAGTACTTC
.,TRBV7-9,TRBD2,TRBJ2-2,CASSPSGRAAGELFF,TGTGCCAGCAGCCCTAGCGGGAGGGCCGCCGGGGAGCTGTTTTTT
.,TRBV9,TRBD2,TRBJ2-4,CASSVGGTSFIQYF,TGTGCCAGCAGCGTAGGTGGGACTAGCTTCATTCAGTACTTC
.,TRBV11-2,.,TRBJ2-5,CASSLEQSRAETQYF,TGTGCCAGCAGCTTAGAACAGTCGAGGGCGGAGACCCAGTACTTC
.,TRBV11-1,.,TRBJ2-1,CASSLADGGYNEQFF,TGTGCCAGCAGCTTAGCGGATGGGGGCTACAATGAGCAGTTCTTC
.,TRBV19,.,TRBJ2-4,CASSSGDIQYF,TGTGCCAGTAGTTCAGGTGACATTCAGTACTTC
.,TRBV5-4,.,TRBJ2-7,CASSFLGLDYEQYF,TGTGCCAGCAGCTTTCTCGGACTCGACTACGAGCAGTACTTC
.,TRBV27,TRBD2,TRBJ2-2,CASNQGLAGAGELFF,TGTGCCAGCAACCAGGGTCTAGCGGGAGCCGGGGAGCTGTTTTTT
.,TRBV6-1,.,TRBJ2-7,CASSFDIGWGYEQYF,TGTGCCAGCAGTTTTGACATCGGATGGGGCTACGAGCAGTACTTC
.,TRBV7-2,.,TRBJ1-1,CASSSRPWEAETEAFF,TGTGCCAGCAGCTCTAGGCCCTGGGAGGCAGAGACTGAAGCTTTCTTT
.,TRBV5-6,.,TRBJ2-1,CASSLEQEGYNEQFF,TGTGCCAGCAGCTTGGAACAGGAGGGGTACAATGAGCAGTTCTTC
.,TRBV18,TRBD2,TRBJ2-7,CASSNRGLYYEQYF,TGTGCCAGCTCTAACCGGGGACTATACTACGAGCAGTACTTC
.,TRBV7-9,.,TRBJ2-2,CASSSRGITGELFF,TGTGCCAGCAGCTCCAGAGGTATCACCGGGGAGCTGTTTTTT
.,TRBV28,.,TRBJ1-1,CASSLAGYTEAFF,TGTGCCAGCAGTTTGGCAGGGTACACTGAAGCTTTCTTT
.,TRBV7-9,.,TRBJ2-3,CASSLALGAIDTQYF,TGTGCCAGCAGCTTAGCGTTGGGCGCAATCGATACGCAGTATTTT
.,TRBV5-1,.,TRBJ2-1,CASRREGEQFF,TGCGCCAGCAGGAGAGAGGGTGAGCAGTTCTTC
.,TRBV27,TRBD2,TRBJ2-1,CASRLSGSPYNEQFF,TGTGCCAGCAGACTTAGCGGGAGTCCATACAATGAGCAGTTCTTC
.,TRBV2,.,TRBJ2-7,CASSGDGRVYEQYF,TGTGCCAGCAGTGGTGACGGGAGAGTCTACGAGCAGTACTTC
.,TRBV7-9,.,TRBJ2-1,CASSLVTGRGEQFF,TGTGCCAGCAGCTTAGTTACAGGCCGTGGTGAGCAGTTCTTC
.,TRBV25-1,TRBD1,TRBJ1-4,CASSERDRLNEKLFF,TGTGCCAGCAGTGAAAGGGACAGACTTAATGAAAAACTGTTTTTT
.,TRBV11-1,.,TRBJ2-7,CASSFRQAPVYEQYF,TGTGCCAGCAGCTTCCGACAGGCACCGGTATACGAGCAGTACTTC
few,TRBV11-2,.,TRBJ2-3,CASSLAGVGTDTQYF,TGTGCCAGCAGCTTAGCGGGAGTGGGCACAGATACGCAGTATTTT
.,TRBV4-1,TRBD2,TRBJ2-3,CASSQDTSGGAWSTDTQYF,TGCGCCAGCAGCCAAGATACTAGCGGGGGGGCATGGAGTACAGATACGCAGTATTTT
.,TRBV4-1,.,TRBJ2-7,CASSQYAGHYEQYF,TGCGCCAGCAGCCAATACGCAGGGCACTACGAGCAGTACTTC
.,TRBV5-5,TRBD1,TRBJ1-1,CASSSRQGAWGTEAFF,TGTGCCAGCAGCTCCCGACAGGGGGCGTGGGGCACTGAAGCTTTCTTT
.,TRBV10-1,TRBD2,TRBJ2-2,CASSESGGAGELFF,TGCGCCAGCAGTGAGTCGGGAGGGGCCGGGGAGCTGTTTTTT
.,TRBV19,.,TRBJ2-3,CASTRGDTQYF,TGTGCCAGTACCAGGGGAGATACGCAGTATTTT
once,TRBV28,.,TRBJ1-6,CASSLRWYLGRLNNSPLHF,TGTGCCAGCAGTTTGAGATGGTATCTGGGTCGCCTGAATAATTCACCCCTCCACTTT
.,TRBV19,.,TRBJ2-2,CASSIFVGELFF,TGTGCCAGTAGTATTTTCGTCGGGGAGCTGTTTTTT
.,TRBV1,.,TRBJ2-1,CTSSQAREGSGSSNEQFF,TGCACCAGCAGCCAAGCGCGGGAAGGTAGCGGGAGTAGTAATGAGCAGTTCTTC
.,TRBV6-6,.,TRBJ2-1,CASTAVFINEQFF,TGTGCCAGCACCGCCGTTTTCATCAATGAGCAGTTCTTC
.,TRBV7-3,TRBD2,TRBJ2-1,CASSLTSGSGYNEQFF,TGTGCCAGCAGCTTAACTAGCGGGAGCGGCTACAATGAGCAGTTCTTC
.,TRBV5-4,.,TRBJ1-2,CASSSTGSYGYTF,TGTGCCAGCAGCTCGACAGGCTCCTATGGCTACACCTTC
.,TRBV6-5,.,TRBJ1-5,CASSYSSRGNQPQHF,TGTGCCAGCAGTTACTCAAGCAGGGGCAATCAGCCCCAGCATTTT
.,TRBV7-9,.,TRBJ2-7,CASSPPREYEQYF,TGTGCCAGCAGCCCCCCGAGAGAATACGAGCAGTACTTC
.,TRBV4-2,.,TRBJ2-1,CASSQDHHLAGEQFF,TGTGCCAGCAGCCAAGATCACCACTTAGCCGGTGAGCAGTTCTTC